This T cell receptor (beta chain) was identified during a study of blood T cells in healthy people across ages. Notes on the study in general: Shifts in expanded clonotypes may have been confounded by donor CMV status, which was unknown.

Collection of 8.5 to 10 milliliters of peripheral blood was performed for each donor. Each sample had at least 6 million PBMCs isolated. This CDR3 has 14 amino acids. Germline CDR1 reads MDHEN; CDR2 reads SYDVKM. Trimming removed 3 bases from V and 0 bases from J, with 7 bases in between. Comments on this clonotype: What it recognizes is unknown.

A sample-barcoded 5' primer and a J-beta primer mix were used in a second PCR of roughly 7 to 12 cycles. Samples each returned at least 3 million CDR3-containing paired-end reads. One entry per CDR3 protein results from TCRdb running MiXCR on the 5' RACE reads. This table holds about a million distinct CDR3 sequences, more than 30% found once. The clonotype was recovered from a man aged 18 to 29 in good health. Sequenced: blood. This chain connects TRBV28 to TRBJ2-3, with D unclear. CDR3 in DNA: TGTGCCAGCAGTTTTACCTTGAGCACAGATACGCAGTATTTT. Protein sequence: CASSFTLSTDTQYF.